Listed here are 17 T cell receptor beta chains from one sample, sequenced in a study of T-cell reconstitution after alpha-beta-depleted transplantation in children. Unique molecular identifiers were used in preparing the TCRbeta library. Via MiXCR, TCRdb re-called the PCR reads, giving one row per CDR3 protein. This repertoire shows roughly 790,000 distinct CDR3 sequences, about 15% found once; its top ten account for around 5.3%. The sequenced sample was PBMCs, mostly from graft donor cells, obtained 360 days after TCRalphabeta/CD19-depleted stem cell transplant. The receptors shown here come from a male patient younger than 18 who had a stem cell transplant for acute lymphoblastic leukemia, so the T cells may come from the graft donor.

This clonotype occurred a few times. The chain links TRBV18 to TRBJ1-3; D gene unclear. Trimming removed 2 bases from V and 0 bases from J, with 11 bases in between. CDR3 length: 16 amino acids. CDR1 and CDR2 from the germline V gene are KGHSH and LQKENI. CDR3 region: CASSPTASYSGNTIYF. CDR3 DNA sequence: TGTGCCAGCTCACCAACAGCCTCATACTCTGGAAACACCATATATTTT.

This clonotype has just a few counts. The rearrangement joins TRBV4-1 to TRBJ2-4, with 12 bases identical to TRBD2. This CDR3 has 19 residues. J was trimmed by 3 bases and V by 3 bases; bases with no gene match: 12. Germline CDR1 reads MGHRA; CDR2 reads YSYEKL. CDR3 DNA: TGCGCCAGCAGCCAGCGGCTTCTAGCGGGAGGGGTTTACAAAAACATTCAGTACTTC. Amino acids: CASSQRLLAGGVYKNIQYF.

The CDR3 is CASSFPPPLAGVEDEQFF. In DNA, the CDR3 is TGTGCCAGCAGTTTCCCCCCCCCACTAGCGGGAGTCGAGGATGAGCAGTTCTTC. The chain couples TRBV12-3 or TRBV12-4 to TRBJ2-1; the match to TRBD2 covers 11 bases. The CDR3 sequence is 18 residues long. Trimming at V came to 3 bases and at J to 8 bases, leaving 15 bases not matched to a gene.

This clonotype came up once. This chain connects TRBV25-1 to TRBJ2-5; possibly TRBD2 for D (6 bases). The V end was cut by 3 bases, the J end by 4 bases, with 18 bases between. The germline V gene has CDR1 MGHDK and CDR2 SYGVNS. The CDR3 runs to 16 residues. The CDR3 coding sequence is TGTGCCAGCAGTGACCCAAAAGGACGGGGGAGAGAGACCCAGTACTTC. It is translated as CASSDPKGRGRETQYF.

This clonotype was detected only a few times. The genes are TRBV5-1 and TRBJ2-1; 14 bases line up with TRBD2. Per germline, CDR1 SGHRS and CDR2 YFSETQ. V dropped 6 bases and J dropped 7; count of bases not matched to a gene: 15. The CDR3 sequence is 18 residues long. The CDR3 DNA sequence: TGCGCCAGCACCGGGACTAGCGGGAGAAGGGGGACAATGAATGAGCAGTTCTTC. Translating gives CASTGTSGRRGTMNEQFF.

V is TRBV11-1 and J is TRBJ2-6; 8 nucleotides agree with TRBD1. The V segment lost 6 bases and the J segment 11 bases; nucleotides outside the gene matches: 21. Germline CDR1 SGHAT, CDR2 FQDESV (reference sequence). This CDR3 spans 18 amino acids. The CDR3 bases are TGTGCCAGCAGGCCACAAGGACAGGGAATCTCTGGTAGGGACGTCCTGACTTTC. Amino acids: CASRPQGQGISGRDVLTF.

This clonotype was seen a few times. The chain combines TRBV29-1 with TRBJ2-7; D is possibly TRBD2 (5 bases). Trimming stripped 4 bases from V and 6 bases from J, with 10 bases between. The CDR3 has 11 amino acids. Germline values: CDR1 SQVTM, CDR2 ANQGSEA. CDR3 in DNA: TGCAGCGTTGGGAGGACCGGCGAGCAGTACTTC. The encoded protein is CSVGRTGEQYF.

Only a few counts were recorded for this clonotype. The V call is TRBV7-8, the J call TRBJ1-5; TRBD1 matches at 7 bases. The CDR3 runs to 16 residues. Germline V gene sequence: CDR1 SGHVS, CDR2 FQNEAQ. Losses at the gene ends were 1 base for V and 5 bases for J; bases not matched to a gene: 8. Here the CDR3 reads CASSLGQDRLYQPQHF. The DNA of the CDR3 is TGTGCCAGCAGCTTAGGTCAGGACAGGCTTTATCAGCCCCAGCATTTT.

The rearrangement joins TRBV5-1 to TRBJ2-3; D may be TRBD1 or TRBD2 (5 bases each). Between the trimmed V and J ends, which lost 1 base and 4 bases, there was a span of 13 bases. CDR1 and CDR2 (germline): SGHRS, YFSETQ. The CDR3 covers 15 residues. CDR3 coding DNA: TGCGCCAGCAGCTTGCTGGCATGGGACGCAGATACGCAGTATTTT. This codes for CASSLLAWDADTQYF.

This clonotype came up a few times. The V call is TRBV12-3 or TRBV12-4, the J call TRBJ2-2, with a tentative D call TRBD1 (5 bases). Trimming took 5 bases from V and 0 from J, leaving 13 bases between them. The length of the CDR3 is 16 residues. The CDR3 nucleotides read TGTGCCAGCAGTCCCCCAGGGCGGACGAACACCGGGGAGCTGTTTTTT. Protein product: CASSPPGRTNTGELFF.

The sample holds a few counts of this clonotype. The chain joins TRBV5-5 to TRBJ2-3; possible D gene TRBD2, 6 bases. The V end was cut by 0 bases, the J end by 3 bases, with 17 bases between. Germline lookup yields CDR1 SGHKS and CDR2 YYEKEE (reference sequence). The CDR3 consists of 17 residues. The CDR3 coding sequence is TGTGCCAGCAGCTTGGCCCTTCGGGGGAGTAGGACAGATACGCAGTATTTT. It yields the protein CASSLALRGSRTDTQYF.

This clonotype was found many times. This chain joins TRBV9 and TRBJ2-1, with D maybe TRBD1 (5 bases). The germline V and J ends were trimmed by 4 bases and 10 bases, with 18 bases remaining between them. CDR3 length: 14 residues. Germline CDR1 is SGDLS and CDR2 is YYNGEE. The CDR3 DNA is TGTGCCAGCAGCCAAAGCCTAGGGGTAGGGGAGCAGTTCTTC. Translating gives CASSQSLGVGEQFF.

This clonotype was detected a few times. J is TRBJ2-5 and V is TRBV5-1; 8 bases are shared with TRBD2. V gave up 3 bases and J gave up 4 bases; unmatched junction bases: 8. The CDR3 contains 15 residues. Per the germline V gene, CDR1 is SGHRS and CDR2 is YFSETQ. CDR3 residues: CASSSFDGRAETQYF. CDR3 in DNA: TGCGCCAGCAGCTCTTTTGACGGGAGGGCAGAGACCCAGTACTTC.

The chain combines TRBV5-1 with TRBJ2-7; D gene ambiguous. The ends were cut back, 0 bases at V and 8 bases at J, with 6 bases in the middle. CDR1 and CDR2 (germline): SGHRS, YFSETQ. The CDR3 runs 11 residues. In nucleotides, the CDR3 is TGCGCCAGCAGCTTGGAGATCAAGCAGTACTTC. This encodes CASSLEIKQYF.

This clonotype occurred many times. The chain couples TRBV12-3 or TRBV12-4 to TRBJ2-1; 9 nucleotides align to TRBD2. The CDR3 is 15 residues long. Trimming took 5 bases from V and 7 from J; bases not matched to a gene: 9. CDR3 DNA sequence: TGTGCCAGCAGTCCCGCGGGAGGGCCGGGGAATGAGCAGTTCTTC. This sequence encodes CASSPAGGPGNEQFF.

This clonotype has only a few counts. J is TRBJ2-4 and V is TRBV4-1, with D possibly called TRBD1 or TRBD2 (6 bases each). In germline, CDR1 is MGHRA, CDR2 YSYEKL. The CDR3 covers 18 residues. Trimming removed 0 bases from V and 0 bases from J, with 15 bases in between. Here the CDR3 reads CASSQDWGAVLAKNIQYF. The CDR3 DNA is TGCGCCAGCAGCCAAGATTGGGGGGCAGTACTAGCCAAAAACATTCAGTACTTC.

The J gene is TRBJ2-1, the V gene TRBV12-3 or TRBV12-4, with D possibly TRBD2 on 6 matching bases. Trimming left V 4 bases short and J 7 bases short, with 17 bases between. This CDR3 is 15 amino acids long. The CDR3 sequence: CASSSITGVGNEQFF. The CDR3 DNA sequence: TGTGCCAGCAGTTCTATAACGGGAGTAGGGAATGAGCAGTTCTTC.